This T cell receptor beta chain was obtained from a study of cytomegalovirus exposure and HLA in healthy donors. Primers for the PCR totalled 60 Vbeta and 13 Jbeta. Clones were sequenced by immunoSEQ multiplex PCR, and TCRdb holds only the in-frame ones, with some missing. Among tens of thousands of clones listed, just over 65% were seen once. The sequence was collected from a woman aged 25 to 39 in good health and CMV-seronegative. The specimen was PBMCs.

The CDR3 protein is CASSPEGTGLRRNTEAFF. CDR3 nucleotide sequence: TGTGCCAGCAGCCCTGAAGGGACAGGGCTTCGCAGGAACACTGAAGCTTTCTTT. The chain couples TRBV7-9 to TRBJ1-1; TRBD1 matches at 9 bases. The CDR3 runs 18 residues. Germline values: CDR1 SEHNR, CDR2 FQNEAQ (reference sequence). After removal of 5 bases from V and 1 base from J, the junction contained 14 bases not matched to a gene.